A selection of T cell receptor beta chains follows, all from one sample in a study of blood T cell repertoires in COVID-19. Sequencing used immunoSEQ multiplex PCR; TCRdb keeps in-frame clones, though not all of them. This table holds over 85,000 clones, less than 75% found once. The sequencing input was peripheral blood. These receptors were obtained from a woman aged 60 to 75 with acute or convalescent COVID-19. CDR3s include the opening cysteine and the closing phenylalanine or tryptophan. Each record gives: CDR3 length, V gene, clone size, J gene, D gene, CDR3 DNA, CDR3 protein. D genes are given only for firm matches. Expanded clones get a size class; other rows say once, few or many, or leave the size out.

14	TRBV5-1	NA	TRBJ1-1	NA	TGCGCCAGCAGCCAAGACAGTAATACCTTTGAAGCTTTCTTT	CASSQDSNTFEAFF
12	TRBV7-9	NA	TRBJ2-2	NA	TGTGCCAGCAGCTTAGGAGGAGGTCGGCTGTTTTTT	CASSLGGGRLFF
16	TRBV5-1	once	TRBJ1-3	NA	TGCGCCAGCAGCTTGGATAGCGGACTATCTGGAAACACCATATATTTT	CASSLDSGLSGNTIYF
15	TRBV5-4	NA	TRBJ1-2	TRBD1	TGTGCCAGCAGCTTGAAGGCAGGGGGGACGGCTGGCTACACCTTC	CASSLKAGGTAGYTF
15	TRBV7-6	NA	TRBJ2-3	TRBD2	TGTGCCAGCAGCTTAGCCAGCGGGACTCCAGATACGCAGTATTTT	CASSLASGTPDTQYF
18	TRBV5-5	NA	TRBJ1-2	NA	TGTGCCAGCAGCCAGCCGGGCAGGGTTCTCTTTTCTAACTATGGCTACACCTTC	CASSQPGRVLFSNYGYTF
15	TRBV19	NA	TRBJ1-5	NA	TGTGCCAGTAGTTCACAGGGTTATAGCAATCAGCCCCAGCATTTT	CASSSQGYSNQPQHF
14	TRBV21-1	NA	TRBJ1-5	NA	TGTGCCAGCAGCATCGACAGGGAAGATCAGCCCCAGCATTTT	CASSIDREDQPQHF
13	TRBV6-5	few	TRBJ2-3	NA	TGTGCCAGCACTAGCCGTAGCACAGATACGCAGTATTTT	CASTSRSTDTQYF
14	TRBV25-1	NA	TRBJ1-4	NA	TGTGCCAGCAGGGCCTCCCTTCCGAATGGAGGACTGTTTTTT	CASRASLPNGGLFF
13	TRBV30	many	TRBJ1-1	TRBD1	TGTGCCTGGAGGACAGGGGTGGACACTGAAGCTTTCTTT	CAWRTGVDTEAFF
14	TRBV9	once	TRBJ1-4	NA	TGTGCCAGCAGCGTAGTCGGCGGCGGTGAAAAACTGTTTTTT	CASSVVGGGEKLFF
11	TRBV29-1	NA	TRBJ2-7	TRBD2	TGCAGCGGCGGGACTAGCGGGGACCTGATTTTC	CSGGTSGDLIF
16	TRBV6-5	once	TRBJ1-2	TRBD1	TGTGCCAGCAGTTCCGGGACAGGTGGAAGGAGCTATGGCTACACCTTC	CASSSGTGGRSYGYTF
13	TRBV12-3/TRBV12-4	few	TRBJ2-2	NA	TGTGCCAGCAGCACAGCGAACACCGGGGAGCTGTTTTTT	CASSTANTGELFF
14	TRBV5-1	NA	TRBJ1-2	TRBD1	TGCGCCAGCAACCGACAGGGGGATAACTATGGCTACACCTTC	CASNRQGDNYGYTF
15	TRBV19	few	TRBJ1-4	NA	TGTGCCAGTAGTCCCCGGACGGGATTTAATGAAAAACTGTTTTTT	CASSPRTGFNEKLFF
15	TRBV7-2	NA	TRBJ1-2	NA	TGTGCCAGCAGCACCCGGACAGACGACTTATGGAGCTACACCTTC	CASSTRTDDLWSYTF
15	TRBV6-1	few	TRBJ1-6	NA	TGTGCCAGCAGTGAAGAAGGTACAGACCATTCACCCCTCCACTTT	CASSEEGTDHSPLHF
15	TRBV18	NA	TRBJ2-1	NA	TGTGCCAGCTCACCAGCTGTAACAACCTACAATGAGCAGTTCTTC	CASSPAVTTYNEQFF
16	TRBV4-1	NA	TRBJ2-1	TRBD2	TGCGCCAGCAGCCAAGATTCCCGCGGGGGGGCTTGGGAGCAGTTCTTC	CASSQDSRGGAWEQFF
16	TRBV5-4	NA	TRBJ2-1	NA	TGTGCCAGCAGCCCCGCCGGGTTGAGCTCCTACAATGAGCAGTTCTTC	CASSPAGLSSYNEQFF
14	TRBV6-6	NA	TRBJ1-4	TRBD1	TGTGCCAGCAGTTCTGGACAGGGTGCTGAAAAACTGTTTTTT	CASSSGQGAEKLFF
13	TRBV10-3	NA	TRBJ1-3	NA	TGTGCCATACACAGGGACTCTGGAAACACCATATATTTT	CAIHRDSGNTIYF
16	TRBV4-2	NA	TRBJ2-7	NA	TGTGCCAGCAGCCAAGATCTGAACAGGTCCCCTTACGAGCAGTACTTC	CASSQDLNRSPYEQYF
15	TRBV5-1	NA	TRBJ1-2	NA	TGCGCCAGCAGCTTGGGGACAGACTTAAACTATGGCTACACCTTC	CASSLGTDLNYGYTF
15	TRBV11-2	NA	TRBJ1-1	NA	TGTGCCAGCAGCTTAGCGGGAGGGTCGAACACTGAAGCTTTCTTT	CASSLAGGSNTEAFF
16	TRBV5-1	NA	TRBJ2-2	TRBD1	TGCGCCAGCAGCCTACAGGGGATCGCGAACACCGGGGAGCTGTTTTTT	CASSLQGIANTGELFF
12	TRBV3-1/TRBV3-2	NA	TRBJ2-7	TRBD1	TGTGCCAGCAGCCCGCAGGGGGCAGAGCAGTACTTC	CASSPQGAEQYF
16	TRBV11-2	NA	TRBJ2-7	NA	TGTGCCAGCAGTGGGATTTCTCCGGACACTACCTACGAGCAGTACTTC	CASSGISPDTTYEQYF
18	TRBV10-3	NA	TRBJ2-6	TRBD1	TGTGCCATCAGTGACCCTGGACAGGGGGGATCTGGGGCCAACGTCCTGACTTTC	CAISDPGQGGSGANVLTF
15	TRBV7-2	NA	TRBJ1-2	TRBD1	TGTGCCAGCAGCCCTTCTACAGGGGAAGGTTTTGGCTACACCTTC	CASSPSTGEGFGYTF
14	TRBV28	NA	TRBJ1-2	NA	TGTGCCAGCAGTTTATTGGCAGCTAACTATGGCTACACCTTC	CASSLLAANYGYTF
16	TRBV10-3	NA	TRBJ2-7	TRBD1	TGTGCCATCAGTGGCCTTACCGGGACAGGGGGCTACGAGCAGTACTTC	CAISGLTGTGGYEQYF
14	TRBV5-4	NA	TRBJ2-1	TRBD1	TGTGCCAGCAGCGACAGGGGCGGCCACAATGAGCAGTTCTTC	CASSDRGGHNEQFF
14	TRBV18	NA	TRBJ1-1	NA	TGTGCCAGCTCACCGCAGGGTTTGGATGGTAAAGCTTTCTTT	CASSPQGLDGKAFF
13	TRBV28	NA	TRBJ1-1	NA	TGTGCCAGCAGTTTAGGGCCATATCCTGAAGCTTTCTTT	CASSLGPYPEAFF
13	TRBV18	NA	TRBJ2-7	TRBD1	TGTGCCAGCTCACCAAGGACAGGCTACGAGCAGTACTTC	CASSPRTGYEQYF
16	TRBV14	NA	TRBJ2-1	TRBD2	TGTGCCAGCAGCCAAGTCGGGGGGGGAATTTGGAATGAGCAGTTCTTC	CASSQVGGGIWNEQFF
16	TRBV4-1	NA	TRBJ2-3	TRBD1	TGCGCCAGCAGATTAAGTTCCGGGACAGCCACAGATACGCAGTATTTT	CASRLSSGTATDTQYF
17	TRBV11-2	once	TRBJ1-3	TRBD1	TGTGCCAGCAGCTTAGTGTCAGGGGGCAGCTCTGGAAACACCATATATTTT	CASSLVSGGSSGNTIYF
13	TRBV5-6	NA	TRBJ2-7	TRBD1	TGTGCCAGCAGCCCGGACAGGGCTTACGAGCAGTACTTC	CASSPDRAYEQYF
12	TRBV7-2	NA	TRBJ1-4	NA	TGTGCCAGCAGCTTAAGGGGGAGGGAACTGTTTTTT	CASSLRGRELFF
17	TRBV14	NA	TRBJ1-4	TRBD1	TGTGCCAGCAGCCGAAGACAGGGGCGAGACTCAAATGAAAAACTGTTTTTT	CASSRRQGRDSNEKLFF
14	TRBV29-1	NA	TRBJ1-1	TRBD1	TGCAGCGTTAGAATGACAGGGGGTCAATCTGAAGCTTTCTTT	CSVRMTGGQSEAFF
14	TRBV30	NA	TRBJ1-5	NA	TGTGCCTGGAGCAGGGGTACAGGGAGTCAGCCCCAGCATTTT	CAWSRGTGSQPQHF
11	TRBV20-1	NA	TRBJ1-2	TRBD1	TGCAGCGCCGGGACAGACTATGGCTACACCTTC	CSAGTDYGYTF
16	TRBV9	NA	TRBJ2-5	TRBD2	TGTGCCAGCAGCGTAGGGTTAGCGGGGGGGCAAGAGACCCAGTACTTC	CASSVGLAGGQETQYF
14	TRBV7-2	NA	TRBJ1-3	NA	TGTGCCAGCAGCTTTACAGGGTTTGGAAACACCATATATTTT	CASSFTGFGNTIYF
13	TRBV6-5	NA	TRBJ2-2	TRBD1	TGTGCCAGCCCGGACAGGGGCACCGGGGAGCTGTTTTTT	CASPDRGTGELFF
15	TRBV21-1	NA	TRBJ1-2	NA	TGTGCCAGCAGCAAACCGACAGGGGCTAACTATGGCTACACCTTC	CASSKPTGANYGYTF